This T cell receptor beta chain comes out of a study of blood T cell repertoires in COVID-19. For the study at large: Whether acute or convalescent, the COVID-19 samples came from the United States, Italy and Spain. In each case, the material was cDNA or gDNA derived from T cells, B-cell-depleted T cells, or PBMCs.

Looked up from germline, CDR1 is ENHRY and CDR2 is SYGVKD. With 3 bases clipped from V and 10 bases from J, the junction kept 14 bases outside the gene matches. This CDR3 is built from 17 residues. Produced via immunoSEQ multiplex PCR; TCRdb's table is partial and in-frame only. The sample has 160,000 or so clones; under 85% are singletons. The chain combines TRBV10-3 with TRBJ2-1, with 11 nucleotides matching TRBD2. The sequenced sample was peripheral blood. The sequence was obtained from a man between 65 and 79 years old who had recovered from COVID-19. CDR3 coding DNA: TGTGCCATCAGTGATCAATTCGGGGGACTAGCGGACGGGGAGCAGTTCTTC. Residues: CAISDQFGGLADGEQFF.